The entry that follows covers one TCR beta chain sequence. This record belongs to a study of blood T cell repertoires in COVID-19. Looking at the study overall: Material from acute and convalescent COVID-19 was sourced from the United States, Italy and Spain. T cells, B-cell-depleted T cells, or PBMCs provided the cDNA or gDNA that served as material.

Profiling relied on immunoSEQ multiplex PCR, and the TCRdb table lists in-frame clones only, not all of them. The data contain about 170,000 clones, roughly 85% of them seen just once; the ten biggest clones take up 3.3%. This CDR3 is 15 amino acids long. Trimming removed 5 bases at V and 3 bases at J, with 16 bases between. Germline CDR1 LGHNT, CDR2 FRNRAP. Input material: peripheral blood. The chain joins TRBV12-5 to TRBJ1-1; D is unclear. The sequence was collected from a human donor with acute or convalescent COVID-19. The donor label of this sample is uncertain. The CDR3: CASGPPRALDTEAFF. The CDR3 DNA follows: TGTGCTAGTGGTCCTCCCCGAGCCTTGGACACTGAAGCTTTCTTT.